This TCR beta chain came from a study of cytomegalovirus exposure and HLA in healthy donors. Vbeta (60) and Jbeta (13) primers were used in the PCR. In the authors' methods: An analysis that came later counted 70 million to 100 million unique TCR beta chains, around 12 million shared. Some clones are missing from TCRdb's copy, which holds only in-frame ones; the method was immunoSEQ multiplex PCR. V, J and clone size were drawn from that table, and D and trimming were deduced from the DNA. This sample carries 150,000 to 200,000 clones, more than 75% of them seen once, and the ten largest clones take around 1.4%. The CDR3 has 16 residues. The germline V gene encodes CDR1 LNHDA and CDR2 SQIVND (reference sequence). V lost 5 bases, J lost 0 bases, and 14 bases lay in between. On this clone itself: Its specificity is not known.

Study-level results: Productive status was seen about 87% or about 30% of the time for most TCR beta V segments in an earlier analysis. In a later analysis, parvovirus B19, influenza, CMV and Epstein-Barr virus appeared linked to several top co-occurrence clusters. When analyzed later, a missense DCLRE1C variant was found to be linked to TCR beta V- and J-gene trimming.

The V gene is TRBV19, the J gene TRBJ1-5, with a tentative D call TRBD1 (5 bases). The TCR comes from a woman in her forties or fifties in good health and CMV-seronegative. The specimen was PBMCs. The CDR3: CASSSGLGDSNQPQHF. For the CDR3, the DNA is TGTGCCAGTAGTTCGGGACTCGGAGATAGCAATCAGCCCCAGCATTTT.